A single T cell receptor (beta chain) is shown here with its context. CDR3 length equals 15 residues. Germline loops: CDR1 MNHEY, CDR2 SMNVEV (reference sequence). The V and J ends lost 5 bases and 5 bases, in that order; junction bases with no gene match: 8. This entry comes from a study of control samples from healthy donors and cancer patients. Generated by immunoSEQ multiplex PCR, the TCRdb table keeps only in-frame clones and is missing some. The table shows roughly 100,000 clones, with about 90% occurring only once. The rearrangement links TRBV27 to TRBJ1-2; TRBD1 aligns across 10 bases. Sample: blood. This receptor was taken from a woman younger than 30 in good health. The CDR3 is CASSAPGQGFYGYTF. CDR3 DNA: TGTGCCAGCAGTGCCCCGGGACAGGGGTTTTATGGCTACACCTTC.